The sequence of this T cell receptor beta chain was determined in a study of post-analysis software for immune sequencing data. Turning to the study itself: Some patients lacked subtype; others had relapsing-remitting, secondary progressive or progressive-relapsing disease.

Study-level points and caveats: The study found TRBV5-6, TRBV5-1 and TRBV20-1 among several TRBV segments more frequent in patients than controls. Analysis by F measure revealed that same-batch samples clustered strongly together.

CDR1 is SGHRS, CDR2 YFSETQ, per germline. The CDR3 runs to 17 residues. V lost 1 base, J lost 1 base, and 7 bases stayed unmatched. Unique-molecular-identifier-tagged TCR beta cDNA libraries were used. MiXCR, run by TCRdb on the PCR reads, gives a single entry per CDR3 protein. The table records about 820,000 distinct CDR3 sequences, approximately 53% of them present only once. This clonotype was recorded a few times. The antigen is not known. The chain uses TRBV5-1 and TRBJ2-5, with 10 positions matching TRBD2. The sequence derives from a girl between 5 and 17 years old with multiple sclerosis. The sequenced sample consisted of blood. In DNA form, the CDR3 reads TGCGCCAGCAGCTTGTCCTCTAGCGGGGGCCCCCAAGAGACCCAGTACTTC. As protein: CASSLSSSGGPQETQYF.